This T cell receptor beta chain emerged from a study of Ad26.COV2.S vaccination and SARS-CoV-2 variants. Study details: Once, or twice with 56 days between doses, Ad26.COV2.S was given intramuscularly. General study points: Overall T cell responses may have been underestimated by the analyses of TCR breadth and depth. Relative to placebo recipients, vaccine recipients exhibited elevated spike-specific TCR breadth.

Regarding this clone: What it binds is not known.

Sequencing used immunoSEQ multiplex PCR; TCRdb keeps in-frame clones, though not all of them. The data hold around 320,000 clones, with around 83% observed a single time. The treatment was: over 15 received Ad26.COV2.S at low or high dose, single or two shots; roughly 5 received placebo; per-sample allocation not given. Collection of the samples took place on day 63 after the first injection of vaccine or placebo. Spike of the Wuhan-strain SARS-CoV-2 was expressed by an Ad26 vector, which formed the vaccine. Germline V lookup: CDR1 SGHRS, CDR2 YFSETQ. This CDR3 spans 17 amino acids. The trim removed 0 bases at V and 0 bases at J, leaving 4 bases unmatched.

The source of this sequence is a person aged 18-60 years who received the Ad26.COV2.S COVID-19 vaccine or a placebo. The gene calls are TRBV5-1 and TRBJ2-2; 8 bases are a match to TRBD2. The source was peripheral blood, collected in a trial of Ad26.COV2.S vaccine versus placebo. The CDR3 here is CASSLGRGAANTGELFF. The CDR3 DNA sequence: TGCGCCAGCAGCTTGGGGCGGGGGGCCGCGAACACCGGGGAGCTGTTTTTT.